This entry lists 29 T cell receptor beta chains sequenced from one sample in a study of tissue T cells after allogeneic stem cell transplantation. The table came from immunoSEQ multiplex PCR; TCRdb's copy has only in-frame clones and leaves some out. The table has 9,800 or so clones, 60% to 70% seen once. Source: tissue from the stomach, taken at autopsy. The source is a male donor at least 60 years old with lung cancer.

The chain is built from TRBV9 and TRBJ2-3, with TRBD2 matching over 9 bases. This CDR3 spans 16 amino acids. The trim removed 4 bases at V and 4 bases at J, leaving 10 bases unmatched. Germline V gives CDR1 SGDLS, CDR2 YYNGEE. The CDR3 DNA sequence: TGTGCCAGCAGCCCAAGGGGGGTAGCGGGAGCAGATACGCAGTATTTT. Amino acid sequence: CASSPRGVAGADTQYF. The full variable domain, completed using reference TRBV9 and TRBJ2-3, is DSGVTQTPKHLITATGQRVTLRCSPRSGDLSVYWYQQSLDQGLQFLIQYYNGEERAKGNILERFSAQQFPDLHSELNLSSLELGDSALYFCASSPRGVAGADTQYFGPGTRLTVL.

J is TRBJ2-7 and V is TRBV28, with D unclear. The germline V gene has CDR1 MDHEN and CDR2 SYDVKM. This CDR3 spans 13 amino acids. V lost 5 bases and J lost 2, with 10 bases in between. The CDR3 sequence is CASSGQLTYEQYF. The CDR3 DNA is TGTGCCAGCAGTGGGCAGCTTACCTACGAGCAGTACTTC.

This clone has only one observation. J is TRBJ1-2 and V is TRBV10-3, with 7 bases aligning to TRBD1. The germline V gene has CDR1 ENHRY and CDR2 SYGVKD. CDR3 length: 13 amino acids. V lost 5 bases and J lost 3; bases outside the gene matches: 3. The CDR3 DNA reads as TGTGCCATCAGTCCCGGGACAGACTATGGCTACACCTTC. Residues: CAISPGTDYGYTF.

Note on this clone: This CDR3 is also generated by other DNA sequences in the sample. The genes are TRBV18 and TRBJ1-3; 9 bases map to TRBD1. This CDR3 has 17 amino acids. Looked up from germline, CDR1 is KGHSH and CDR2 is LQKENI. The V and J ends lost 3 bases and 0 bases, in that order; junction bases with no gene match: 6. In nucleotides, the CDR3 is TGTGCCAGCTCACCCCCGGGACAGGGCCACTCTGGAAACACCATATATTTT. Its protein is CASSPPGQGHSGNTIYF.

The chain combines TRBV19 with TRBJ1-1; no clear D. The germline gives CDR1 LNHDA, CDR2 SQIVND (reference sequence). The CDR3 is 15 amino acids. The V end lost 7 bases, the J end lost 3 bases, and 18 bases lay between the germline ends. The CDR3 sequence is CASTTPRFVHTEAFF. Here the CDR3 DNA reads TGTGCCAGTACCACCCCCAGATTCGTTCACACTGAAGCTTTCTTT.

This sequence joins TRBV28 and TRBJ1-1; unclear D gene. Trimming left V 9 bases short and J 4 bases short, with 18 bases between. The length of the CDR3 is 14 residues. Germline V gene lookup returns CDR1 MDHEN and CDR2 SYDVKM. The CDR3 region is CASAPSGRGTEAFF. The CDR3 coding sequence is TGTGCCAGTGCACCCAGTGGGAGAGGCACTGAAGCTTTCTTT.

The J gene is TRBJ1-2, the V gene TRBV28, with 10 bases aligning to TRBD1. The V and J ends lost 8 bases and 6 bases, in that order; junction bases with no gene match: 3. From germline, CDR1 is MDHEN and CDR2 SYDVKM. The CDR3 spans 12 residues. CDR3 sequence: CASRQGADGYTF. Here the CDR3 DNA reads TGTGCCAGCCGACAGGGGGCTGATGGCTACACCTTC.

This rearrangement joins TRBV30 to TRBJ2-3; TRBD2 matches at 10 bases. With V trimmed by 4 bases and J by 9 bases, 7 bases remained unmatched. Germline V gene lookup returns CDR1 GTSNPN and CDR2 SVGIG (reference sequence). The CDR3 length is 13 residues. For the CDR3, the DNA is TGTGCCTGGAATCTAGCGGGAGAGGTGACGCAGTATTTT. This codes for CAWNLAGEVTQYF.

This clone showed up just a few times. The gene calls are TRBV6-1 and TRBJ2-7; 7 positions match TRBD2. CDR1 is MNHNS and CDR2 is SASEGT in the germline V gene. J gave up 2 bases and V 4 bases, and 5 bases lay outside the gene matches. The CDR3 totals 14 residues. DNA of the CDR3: TGTGCCAGCAGTGTAGCTAGCGGCCCCTACGAGCAGTACTTC. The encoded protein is CASSVASGPYEQYF.

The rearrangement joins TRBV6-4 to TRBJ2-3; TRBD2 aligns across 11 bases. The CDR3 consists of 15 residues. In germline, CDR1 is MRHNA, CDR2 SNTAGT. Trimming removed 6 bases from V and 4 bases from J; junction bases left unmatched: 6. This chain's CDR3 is CASSPLAGGADTQYF. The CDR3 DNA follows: TGTGCCAGCAGCCCTCTAGCGGGAGGAGCAGATACGCAGTATTTT.

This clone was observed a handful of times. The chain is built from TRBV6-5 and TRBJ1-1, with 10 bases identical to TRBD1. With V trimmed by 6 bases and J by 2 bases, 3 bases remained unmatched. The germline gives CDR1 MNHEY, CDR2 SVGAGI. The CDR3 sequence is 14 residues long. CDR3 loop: CASRGTGVNTEAFF. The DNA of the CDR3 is TGTGCCAGCAGGGGGACAGGGGTTAACACTGAAGCTTTCTTT.

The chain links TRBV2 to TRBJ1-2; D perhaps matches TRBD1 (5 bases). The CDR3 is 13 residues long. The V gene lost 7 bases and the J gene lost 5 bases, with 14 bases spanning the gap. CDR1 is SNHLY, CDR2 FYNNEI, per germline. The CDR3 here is CASNLGPSYGYTF. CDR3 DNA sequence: TGTGCCAGCAACCTGGGACCCTCGTATGGCTACACCTTC.

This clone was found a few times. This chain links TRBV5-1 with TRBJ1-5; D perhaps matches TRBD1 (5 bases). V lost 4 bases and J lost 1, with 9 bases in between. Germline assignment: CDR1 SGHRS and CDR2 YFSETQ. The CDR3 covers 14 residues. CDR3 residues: CASSQGESNQPQHF. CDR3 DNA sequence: TGCGCCAGCAGCCAAGGGGAAAGCAATCAGCCCCAGCATTTT.

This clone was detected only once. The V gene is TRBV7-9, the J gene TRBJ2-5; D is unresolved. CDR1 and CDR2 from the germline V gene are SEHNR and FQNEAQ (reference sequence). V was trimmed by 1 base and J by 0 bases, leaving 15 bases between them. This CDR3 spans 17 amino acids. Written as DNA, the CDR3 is TGTGCCAGCAGCTTAGGGGAATCGACCACTTACCAAGAGACCCAGTACTTC. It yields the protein CASSLGESTTYQETQYF.

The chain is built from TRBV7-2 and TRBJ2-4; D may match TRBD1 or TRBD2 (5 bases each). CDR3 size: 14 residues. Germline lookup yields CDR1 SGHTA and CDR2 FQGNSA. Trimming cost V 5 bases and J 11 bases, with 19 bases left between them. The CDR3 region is CASSQPGTGKVQYF. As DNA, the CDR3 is TGTGCCAGCAGCCAACCTGGGACGGGGAAGGTTCAGTACTTC.

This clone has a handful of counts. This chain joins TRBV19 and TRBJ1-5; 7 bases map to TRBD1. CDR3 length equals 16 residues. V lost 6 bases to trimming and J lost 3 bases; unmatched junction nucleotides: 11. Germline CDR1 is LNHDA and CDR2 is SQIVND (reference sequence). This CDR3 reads CASRTTGVRANQPQHF. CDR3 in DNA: TGTGCCAGTAGGACCACAGGGGTTCGGGCCAATCAGCCCCAGCATTTT.

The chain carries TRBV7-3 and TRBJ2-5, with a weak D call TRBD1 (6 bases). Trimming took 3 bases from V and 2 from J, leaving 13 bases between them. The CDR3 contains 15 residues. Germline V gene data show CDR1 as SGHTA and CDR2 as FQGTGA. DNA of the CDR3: TGTGCCAGCAGCTTGGCGACAGGATTACAAGAGACCCAGTACTTC. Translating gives CASSLATGLQETQYF. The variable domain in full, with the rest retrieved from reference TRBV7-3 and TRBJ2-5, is GAGVSQTPSNKVTEKGKYVELRCDPISGHTALYWYRQSLGQGPEFLIYFQGTGAADDSGLPNDRFFAVRPEGSVSTLKIQRTERGDSAVYLCASSLATGLQETQYFGPGTRLLVL.

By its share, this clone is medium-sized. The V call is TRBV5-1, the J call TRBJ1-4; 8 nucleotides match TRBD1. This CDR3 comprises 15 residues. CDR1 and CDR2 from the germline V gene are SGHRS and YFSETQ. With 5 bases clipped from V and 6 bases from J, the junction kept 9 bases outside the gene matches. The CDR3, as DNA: TGCGCCAGCAGTCTACGGTCGGGACAGGATGAAAAACTGTTTTTT. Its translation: CASSLRSGQDEKLFF. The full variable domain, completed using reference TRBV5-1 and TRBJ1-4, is KAGVTQTPRYLIKTRGQQVTLSCSPISGHRSVSWYQQTPGQGLQFLFEYFSETQRNKGNFPGRFSGRQFSNSRSEMNVSTLELGDSALYLCASSLRSGQDEKLFFGSGTQLSVL.

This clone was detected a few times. The CDR3 sequence is CASYRSSGSTDTQYF. The DNA for the CDR3 is TGTGCCAGCTATAGAAGTAGCGGGAGCACAGATACGCAGTATTTT. The V and J genes are TRBV27 and TRBJ2-3; the match to TRBD2 covers 7 bases. The V segment lost 8 bases and the J segment 0 bases; nucleotides outside the gene matches: 8. Germline V gene data show CDR1 as MNHEY and CDR2 as SMNVEV (reference sequence). The CDR3 spans 15 residues.

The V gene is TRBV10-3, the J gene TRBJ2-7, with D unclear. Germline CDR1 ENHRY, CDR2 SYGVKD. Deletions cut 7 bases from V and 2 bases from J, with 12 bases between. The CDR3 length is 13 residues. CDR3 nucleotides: TGTGCCATCACCCCTCCAGGTACCTACGAGCAGTACTTC. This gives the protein CAITPPGTYEQYF.

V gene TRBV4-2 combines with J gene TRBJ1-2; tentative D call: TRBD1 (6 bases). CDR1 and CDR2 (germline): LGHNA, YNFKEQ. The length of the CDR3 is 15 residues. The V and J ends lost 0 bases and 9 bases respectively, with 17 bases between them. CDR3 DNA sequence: TGTGCCAGCAGCCAAGAAGATGGGGGCCAGGGGCGCTACACCTTC. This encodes CASSQEDGGQGRYTF.

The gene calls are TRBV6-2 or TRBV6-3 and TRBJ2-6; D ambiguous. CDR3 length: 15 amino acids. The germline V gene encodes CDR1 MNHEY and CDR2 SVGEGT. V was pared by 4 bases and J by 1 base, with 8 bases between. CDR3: CASSSSVSGANVLTF. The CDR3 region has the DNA TGTGCCAGCAGTTCATCAGTGTCTGGGGCCAACGTCCTGACTTTC.

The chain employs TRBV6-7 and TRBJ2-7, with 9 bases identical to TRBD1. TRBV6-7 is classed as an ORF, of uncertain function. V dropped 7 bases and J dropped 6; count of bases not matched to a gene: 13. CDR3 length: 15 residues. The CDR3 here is CASIPTGDRDAEQYF. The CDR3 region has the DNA TGTGCCAGCATCCCGACGGGGGACAGGGACGCCGAGCAGTACTTC.

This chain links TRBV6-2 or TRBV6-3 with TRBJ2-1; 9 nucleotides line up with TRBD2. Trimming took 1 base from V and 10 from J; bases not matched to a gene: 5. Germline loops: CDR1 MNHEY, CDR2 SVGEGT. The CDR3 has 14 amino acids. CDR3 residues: CASSYWRGGKEQFF. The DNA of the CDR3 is TGTGCCAGCAGTTACTGGCGGGGGGGCAAGGAGCAGTTCTTC.

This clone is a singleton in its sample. CDR3 amino acids: CAWSVDHNQPQHF. Here the CDR3 DNA reads TGTGCCTGGAGCGTGGATCACAATCAGCCCCAGCATTTT. The genes are TRBV30 and TRBJ1-5, with D hard to call. The CDR3 length is 13 residues. Trimming pared 3 bases from V and 3 bases from J, leaving 9 bases between. Germline values: CDR1 GTSNPN, CDR2 SVGIG (reference sequence).

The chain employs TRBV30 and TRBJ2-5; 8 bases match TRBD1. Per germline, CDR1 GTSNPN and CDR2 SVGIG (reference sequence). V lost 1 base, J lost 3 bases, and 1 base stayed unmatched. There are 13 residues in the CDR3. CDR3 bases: TGTGCCTGGAGTGCGGACAGGGAAGAGACCCAGTACTTC. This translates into CAWSADREETQYF. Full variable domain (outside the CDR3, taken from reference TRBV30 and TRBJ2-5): SQTIHQWPATLVQPVGSPLSLECTVEGTSNPNLYWYRQAAGRGLQLLFYSVGIGQISSEVPQNLSASRPQDRQFILSSKKLLLSDSGFYLCAWSADREETQYFGPGTRLLVL.

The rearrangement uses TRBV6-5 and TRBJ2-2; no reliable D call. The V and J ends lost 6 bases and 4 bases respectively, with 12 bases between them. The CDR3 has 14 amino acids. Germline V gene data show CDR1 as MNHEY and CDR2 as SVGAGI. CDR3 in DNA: TGTGCCAGCAGGCAAGGTCGAGTCACCGGGGAGCTGTTTTTT. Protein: CASRQGRVTGELFF.

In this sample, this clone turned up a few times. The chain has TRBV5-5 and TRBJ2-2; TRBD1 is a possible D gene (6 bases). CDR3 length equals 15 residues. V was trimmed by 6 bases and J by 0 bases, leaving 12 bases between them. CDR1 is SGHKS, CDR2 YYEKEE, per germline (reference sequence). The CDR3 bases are TGTGCCAGCATCCCGGGGACAACGAACACCGGGGAGCTGTTTTTT. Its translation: CASIPGTTNTGELFF.

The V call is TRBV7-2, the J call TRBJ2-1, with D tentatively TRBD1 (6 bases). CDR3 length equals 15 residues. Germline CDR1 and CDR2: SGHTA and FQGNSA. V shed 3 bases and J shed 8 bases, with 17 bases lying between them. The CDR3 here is CASSLVSWGLDEQFF. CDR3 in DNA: TGTGCCAGCAGCTTGGTTTCATGGGGGCTCGATGAGCAGTTCTTC. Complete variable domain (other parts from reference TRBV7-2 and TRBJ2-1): GAGVSQSPSNKVTEKGKDVELRCDPISGHTALYWYRQSLGQGLEFLIYFQGNSAPDKSGLPSDRFSAERTGGSVSTLTIQRTQQEDSAVYLCASSLVSWGLDEQFFGPGTRLTVL.